This T cell receptor (beta chain) was captured by sequencing in a study of response to subunit inactivated influenza vaccine. In TCRdb, the RT-PCR reads were re-called with MiXCR into one record per CDR3 protein. Of some 570,000 distinct CDR3 sequences listed, over 9% were seen once; the top ten hold 11%. There are many counts of this clonotype. This CDR3 spans 18 amino acids. Trimming cost V 2 bases and J 1 base; bases outside gene matches: 8. The germline V gene has CDR1 LGHNA and CDR2 YSLEER. This sample was shared with a second study, whose subject was T cells expressing NK-cell markers. That study adds: Template switching by 5'RACE with UMIs generated the TCR beta cDNA. The authors derived TCR beta repertoires from sorted CD3+CD56+NKG2C+, CD3+CD56+NKG2C- and CD3+CD56-NKG2C+ T cells. The authors sequenced eight donors, of whom seven were HCMV-seropositive and one was seronegative.

This TCR derives from a man aged 45-65 years who received an inactivated influenza vaccine. The rearrangement links TRBV4-3 to TRBJ2-1, with TRBD2 identical over 10 bases. The sample was PBMCs from blood, taken on the day of vaccination. The CDR3 nucleotides are TGCGCCAGCAGCCAAAGGTCTAGCGGGAGTCGGTCCTACAATGAGCAGTTCTTC. This translates into CASSQRSSGSRSYNEQFF.